This passage covers 29 T cell receptor beta chains from one sample sequenced in a study of blood T cell repertoires in COVID-19. Assay used: immunoSEQ multiplex PCR; TCRdb lists only in-frame clones, some missing. Here the sample spans approximately 140,000 clones, around four fifths being singletons. The sample was peripheral blood. These receptors came from a woman aged 40 to 55 with active or convalescent COVID-19.

This clone appeared a single time. This sample includes further DNA sequences coding for the same CDR3. The chain carries TRBV9 and TRBJ2-6; D uncertain. The CDR3 runs 16 residues. V was shortened by 0 bases and J by 0 bases, with 7 bases between the two germline ends. The germline V gene has CDR1 SGDLS and CDR2 YYNGEE. Written as DNA, the CDR3 is TGTGCCAGCAGCGTAGGACGGAGCTCTGGGGCCAACGTCCTGACTTTC. It yields the protein CASSVGRSSGANVLTF.

The rearrangement uses TRBV6-2 or TRBV6-3 and TRBJ1-1; the match to TRBD1 covers 10 bases. This CDR3 spans 15 amino acids. Germline CDR1 is MNHEY and CDR2 is SVGEGT. V was pared by 4 bases and J by 2 bases, with 4 bases of the junction left unmatched. This CDR3 reads CASSWDRGRNTEAFF. DNA of the CDR3: TGTGCCAGCAGTTGGGACAGGGGCCGTAACACTGAAGCTTTCTTT.

The V call is TRBV15, the J call TRBJ1-2; maybe TRBD1 (6 bases). Trimming shortened V by 5 bases and J by 6 bases, and 19 bases separated the two germline ends. From germline, CDR1 is LNHNV and CDR2 YYDKDF (reference sequence). The CDR3 is 15 amino acids. The CDR3 region has the DNA TGTGCCACCAGCGCCCCCAGGGGTGGAATTGATGGCTACACCTTC. Residues: CATSAPRGGIDGYTF.

The CDR3 sequence is CASSEAGGRAREKLFF. CDR3 coding DNA: TGTGCCAGCAGTGAGGCGGGAGGGAGGGCGAGGGAAAAACTGTTTTTT. This chain links TRBV6-1 with TRBJ1-4, with no clear D. V shed 3 bases and J shed 8 bases, with 19 bases lying between them. Germline CDR1 is MNHNS and CDR2 is SASEGT. The CDR3 sequence is 16 residues long.

This clone turned up a few times. The rearrangement joins TRBV7-9 to TRBJ2-5, with 8 bases identical to TRBD2. The length of the CDR3 is 16 residues. Germline values: CDR1 SEHNR, CDR2 FQNEAQ (reference sequence). With 1 base clipped from V and 5 bases from J, the junction kept 9 bases outside the gene matches. Here the CDR3 DNA reads TGTGCCAGCAGCTTAGTGACGGGGGGGCCGGTGGAGACCCAGTACTTC. Its protein product is CASSLVTGGPVETQYF. The whole variable domain, remainder taken from reference TRBV7-9 and TRBJ2-5, is DTGVSQNPRHKITKRGQNVTFRCDPISEHNRLYWYRQTLGQGPEFLTYFQNEAQLEKSRLLSDRFSAERPKGSFSTLEIQRTEQGDSAMYLCASSLVTGGPVETQYFGPGTRLLVL.

This chain connects TRBV14 to TRBJ1-2; TRBD1 might be the D (5 bases). The CDR3 length is 13 residues. The V gene's germline CDR1 is SGHDN and CDR2 FVKESK. V lost 0 bases and J lost 8, with 10 bases in between. The CDR3 region has the DNA TGTGCCAGCAGCCAAGACCGGACATTCGGCTACACCTTC. It encodes CASSQDRTFGYTF. The full variable domain, with the rest looked up from reference TRBV14 and TRBJ1-2, is EAGVTQFPSHSVIEKGQTVTLRCDPISGHDNLYWYRRVMGKEIKFLLHFVKESKQDESGMPNNRFLAERTGGTYSTLKVQPAELEDSGVYFCASSQDRTFGYTFGSGTRLTVV.

The chain carries TRBV4-3 and TRBJ2-1; TRBD2 agrees at 9 bases. CDR1 LGHNA and CDR2 YSLEER come from the germline V gene. This CDR3 region has 14 residues. Germline trimming cut 0 bases from V and 7 bases from J; bases unmatched to any gene: 1. The CDR3 here is CASSQDGLANEQFF. For the CDR3, the DNA is TGCGCCAGCAGCCAAGATGGACTAGCGAATGAGCAGTTCTTC.

The rearrangement links TRBV27 to TRBJ1-2; 8 bases agree with TRBD1. The V segment lost 4 bases and the J segment 0 bases; nucleotides outside the gene matches: 7. Germline V lookup: CDR1 MNHEY, CDR2 SMNVEV (reference sequence). The CDR3 contains 16 residues. CDR3 nucleotide sequence: TGTGCCAGCAGTTCGGGACAGGCCGCCTCTAACTATGGCTACACCTTC. Encoded protein: CASSSGQAASNYGYTF.

V is TRBV18 and J is TRBJ2-7; tentative D call: TRBD2 (5 bases). Per the germline V gene, CDR1 is KGHSH and CDR2 is LQKENI. V shed 4 bases and J shed 2 bases, with 9 bases lying between them. The CDR3 has 13 residues. The CDR3 loop reads CASSRAATYEQYF. The CDR3 DNA is TGTGCCAGCTCACGAGCGGCCACCTACGAGCAGTACTTC.

The rearrangement uses TRBV19 and TRBJ2-1, with 14 bases matching TRBD2. CDR3 size: 20 residues. Germline V gene sequence: CDR1 LNHDA, CDR2 SQIVND (reference sequence). V shed 3 bases and J 4 bases; nucleotides not matched to a gene: 14. CDR3 in DNA: TGTGCCAGTAGTATGTCAGGGATGGGATGGACTAGCGGGGGGTACAATGAGCAGTTCTTC. Protein sequence: CASSMSGMGWTSGGYNEQFF.

The chain's CDR3 is CASSSRPQGARPETQYF. CDR3 DNA: TGCGCCAGCAGCTCGCGGCCCCAGGGGGCGAGGCCAGAGACCCAGTACTTC. The chain uses TRBV5-1 and TRBJ2-5; 8 bases line up with TRBD1. The CDR3 runs to 17 residues. The J segment lost 4 bases and the V segment lost 3 bases, leaving 14 bases of the junction unmatched. The V gene's germline CDR1 is SGHRS and CDR2 YFSETQ.

The rearrangement links TRBV9 to TRBJ2-3; 8 bases agree with TRBD2. The CDR3 is 16 amino acids. Losses at the gene ends were 4 bases for V and 3 bases for J; bases not matched to a gene: 10. Germline V gene lookup returns CDR1 SGDLS and CDR2 YYNGEE. CDR3 sequence: CASSTLAGLGTDTQYF. The CDR3 DNA reads as TGTGCCAGCAGCACCCTAGCGGGCCTCGGAACAGATACGCAGTATTTT.

CDR3 in DNA: TGTGCCATCAGTGAGGAGGGTAGCGGGGCGGGGGATACGCAGTATTTT. It specifies CAISEEGSGAGDTQYF. The chain has TRBV10-3 and TRBJ2-3, with 8 nucleotides matching TRBD2. The CDR3 has 16 residues. V lost 2 bases, J lost 6 bases, and 10 bases stayed unmatched. Looked up from germline, CDR1 is ENHRY and CDR2 is SYGVKD.

This rearrangement joins TRBV6-4 to TRBJ1-4; D gene unclear. Germline-derived CDR1 and CDR2 are MRHNA and SNTAGT. Trimming took off 5 bases at V and 8 bases at J, with 12 bases between the two ends. This CDR3 has 13 residues. The CDR3 loop reads CASSSEVGEKLFF. The CDR3 DNA follows: TGTGCCAGCAGTTCGGAAGTGGGCGAAAAACTGTTTTTT.

This chain connects TRBV27 to TRBJ1-1, with D maybe TRBD1 (6 bases). The CDR3 length is 14 residues. V lost 1 base and J 4 bases, leaving 10 bases between the germline ends. The germline CDR1 and CDR2 sequences are MNHEY and SMNVEV (reference sequence). In DNA, the CDR3 is TGTGCCAGCAGTTTATACAGGGTGGGCACTGAAGCTTTCTTT. Its translation: CASSLYRVGTEAFF.

The gene calls are TRBV28 and TRBJ2-5; 10 bases agree with TRBD1. Germline CDR1 MDHEN, CDR2 SYDVKM. V trimming: 5 bases; J trimming: 1 base; junction bases outside the gene matches: 7. The CDR3 is 16 residues long. The CDR3 nucleotides are TGTGCCAGCAGTACCGGGGGACAGGGGCTCCAAGAGACCCAGTACTTC. It translates to CASSTGGQGLQETQYF.

This chain uses TRBV5-5 with TRBJ2-5, with D possibly TRBD2 on 6 matching bases. The CDR3 spans 19 residues. V was clipped by 0 bases and J by 2 bases, with 23 bases between them. Germline assignment: CDR1 SGHKS and CDR2 YYEKEE (reference sequence). In DNA, the CDR3 is TGTGCCAGCAGCTTGGACGAGAAACGGAGGGGCGAGGCACAAGAGACCCAGTACTTC. Its translation: CASSLDEKRRGEAQETQYF. Complete variable domain (other parts from reference TRBV5-5 and TRBJ2-5): DAGVTQSPTHLIKTRGQQVTLRCSPISGHKSVSWYQQVLGQGPQFIFQYYEKEERGRGNFPDRFSARQFPNYSSELNVNALLLGDSALYLCASSLDEKRRGEAQETQYFGPGTRLLVL.

The chain employs TRBV11-1 and TRBJ2-1, with 10 bases lining up with TRBD2. CDR1 and CDR2 (germline): SGHAT, FQDESV (reference sequence). J was trimmed by 3 bases and V by 1 base; bases with no gene match: 0. CDR3 length: 15 residues. This CDR3 is CASSLVAGGYNEQFF. The CDR3 DNA sequence: TGTGCCAGCAGCTTAGTAGCGGGGGGCTACAATGAGCAGTTCTTC.

The rearrangement joins TRBV18 to TRBJ1-4; D gene unclear. The germline V gene has CDR1 KGHSH and CDR2 LQKENI. Trimming shortened V by 4 bases and J by 0 bases, and 12 bases separated the two germline ends. The CDR3 runs to 16 residues. The CDR3 here is CASSRGLVATNEKLFF. In DNA form, the CDR3 reads TGTGCCAGCTCACGCGGACTAGTTGCAACTAATGAAAAACTGTTTTTT.

This chain joins TRBV5-4 and TRBJ2-5, with D possibly matching TRBD1 (6 bases). V lost 7 bases to trimming and J lost 1 base, with 11 bases between them. This CDR3 spans 13 amino acids. Germline-derived CDR1 and CDR2 are SGHNT and YYREEE (reference sequence). CDR3 in amino acids: CASGRQAQETQYF. CDR3 DNA: TGTGCCAGCGGACGACAGGCCCAAGAGACCCAGTACTTC.

The rearrangement uses TRBV6-5 and TRBJ2-7; tentative D call: TRBD1 (5 bases). V shed 1 base and J shed 1 base, with 8 bases lying between them. Germline V gene data show CDR1 as MNHEY and CDR2 as SVGAGI. CDR3 length: 14 amino acids. CDR3: CASSYLSGSYEQYF. The CDR3 coding sequence is TGTGCCAGCAGTTACTTGTCAGGGTCCTACGAGCAGTACTTC.

The chain couples TRBV19 to TRBJ1-5, with unresolved D. CDR3 length: 17 residues. CDR1 and CDR2 from the germline V gene are LNHDA and SQIVND (reference sequence). Deletions cut 1 base from V and 0 bases from J, with 13 bases between. CDR3 region: CASSIGRRFYSNQPQHF. DNA for the CDR3: TGTGCCAGTAGTATAGGTCGCAGGTTTTATAGCAATCAGCCCCAGCATTTT.

This clone was picked up one time. The chain couples TRBV2 to TRBJ1-5, with 9 bases matching TRBD1. V was pared by 4 bases and J by 4 bases, with 5 bases of the junction left unmatched. Germline V lookup: CDR1 SNHLY, CDR2 FYNNEI. The CDR3 loop spans 15 amino acids. The CDR3 spells CASSGDRVGNQPQHF. CDR3 nucleotides: TGTGCCAGCAGTGGGGACAGGGTAGGTAATCAGCCCCAGCATTTT. The whole variable domain, filled in from reference TRBV2 and TRBJ1-5, reads EPEVTQTPSHQVTQMGQEVILRCVPISNHLYFYWYRQILGQKVEFLVSFYNNEISEKSEIFDDQFSVERPDGSNFTLKIRSTKLEDSAMYFCASSGDRVGNQPQHFGDGTRLSIL.

This rearrangement joins TRBV2 to TRBJ2-6; the match to TRBD1 covers 9 bases. V was clipped by 5 bases and J by 2 bases; unmatched bases: 4. The length of the CDR3 is 16 residues. From germline, CDR1 is SNHLY and CDR2 FYNNEI. DNA of the CDR3: TGTGCCAGCAGTAGGGACAGGGTGACTGGGGCCAACGTCCTGACTTTC. Encoded protein: CASSRDRVTGANVLTF.

V usage is TRBV5-6 and J usage is TRBJ2-7; no firm D call. Trimming pared 0 bases from V and 2 bases from J, leaving 6 bases between. The CDR3 is made up of 13 amino acids. Germline V gene data show CDR1 as SGHDT and CDR2 as YYEEEE. The CDR3 loop is CASSLAVTYEQYF. The CDR3 nucleotides read TGTGCCAGCAGCTTGGCGGTAACCTACGAGCAGTACTTC.

The V and J genes are TRBV7-9 and TRBJ1-5; 8 nucleotides agree with TRBD1. CDR3 size: 14 residues. CDR1 and CDR2 (germline): SEHNR, FQNEAQ (reference sequence). V was pared by 4 bases and J by 5 bases, with 4 bases of the junction left unmatched. In DNA, the CDR3 is TGTGCCAGCAGCTCGACAGGGGCCCATCAGCCCCAGCATTTT. Protein product: CASSSTGAHQPQHF.

V usage is TRBV29-1 and J usage is TRBJ1-2; TRBD1 matches 7 bases. The CDR3 has 14 residues. Germline V gene data show CDR1 as SQVTM and CDR2 as ANQGSEA. Trimming cost V 3 bases and J 4 bases; bases outside gene matches: 8. This CDR3 is CSVDPAGGGYGYTF. The CDR3 DNA reads TGCAGCGTTGATCCGGCAGGGGGTGGCTATGGCTACACCTTC.

The V gene is TRBV10-1, the J gene TRBJ2-1, with TRBD2 identical over 7 bases. Germline CDR1 is WNHNN and CDR2 is SYGVQD (reference sequence). The CDR3 consists of 16 residues. V shed 0 bases, J shed 7 bases, and the junction held 9 bases outside the gene matches. The CDR3 loop reads CASSESRTGGGNEQFF. The DNA of the CDR3 is TGCGCCAGCAGTGAGTCGAGGACGGGAGGAGGGAATGAGCAGTTCTTC.

For the CDR3, the DNA is TGTGCCAGCAGCTTGGAACTAGCGGGAGGACCAGATACGCAGTATTTT. Its translation: CASSLELAGGPDTQYF. The V and J genes are TRBV5-4 and TRBJ2-3, with 12 bases matching TRBD2. V lost 0 bases to trimming and J lost 4 bases; unmatched junction nucleotides: 3. The CDR3 has 16 residues. The germline gives CDR1 SGHNT, CDR2 YYREEE (reference sequence).